The 25 T cell receptor beta chains in this list originate from one sample, sequenced in a study of cytomegalovirus exposure and HLA in healthy donors (dated by TCRdb to about 2017). The library was generated by the immunoSEQ multiplex PCR assay. For the multiplex PCR, a mixture combining 60 forward primers for TCR Vbeta segments and 13 reverse primers for TCR Jbeta segments was used. This immuneACCESS table, as held by TCRdb, lists in-frame sequences with V and J called but not all clones. Of the missing ones, under half trace to an unresolved V gene in checked studies; the others have no known cause. The sample yields 150,000 or so clones; around four fifths were counted once. Roughly 1.9% of the sample comes from the top ten. The sequencing input was PBMCs. The receptors derive from a female donor in good health and CMV-seronegative.

The rearrangement links TRBV7-3 to TRBJ2-3; D gene unclear. Germline V gives CDR1 SGHTA, CDR2 FQGTGA. The V and J ends lost 1 base and 4 bases respectively, with 9 bases between them. The CDR3 sequence is 14 residues long. The CDR3 DNA sequence: TGTGCCAGCAGCTTAAATCGTCGGGCAGATACGCAGTATTTT. This codes for CASSLNRRADTQYF.

This chain joins TRBV4-1 and TRBJ1-1; D call uncertain. Germline CDR1 and CDR2: MGHRA and YSYEKL. The V gene lost 1 base and the J gene lost 3 bases, with 9 bases spanning the gap. This CDR3 has 14 residues. The CDR3 spells CASSQVNGHTEAFF. CDR3 bases: TGCGCCAGCAGCCAAGTTAATGGGCACACTGAAGCTTTCTTT.

Note on this clone: Other DNA sequences from this sample encode an identical CDR3 as well. The chain uses TRBV18 and TRBJ1-1; D call uncertain. The V end was cut by 2 bases, the J end by 2 bases, with 9 bases between. The CDR3 has 14 amino acids. The germline gives CDR1 KGHSH, CDR2 LQKENI. The CDR3 nucleotides read TGTGCCAGCTCACCATATCGCGGCAACACTGAAGCTTTCTTT. Translating gives CASSPYRGNTEAFF.

This clone appeared a single time. The chain uses TRBV7-8 and TRBJ2-2; 10 bases align to TRBD2. The CDR3 contains 18 residues. The V and J ends lost 3 bases and 0 bases, in that order; junction bases with no gene match: 7. Germline-derived CDR1 and CDR2 are SGHVS and FQNEAQ. The DNA of the CDR3 is TGTGCCAGCAGCTTGTCAAGCGGGGGGGCCCCGAACACCGGGGAGCTGTTTTTT. Amino acid sequence: CASSLSSGGAPNTGELFF.

The rearrangement links TRBV29-1 to TRBJ2-3; no reliable D call. V was cut by 6 bases and J by 5 bases, with 12 bases left in between. The CDR3 covers 12 residues. Germline CDR1 reads SQVTM; CDR2 reads ANQGSEA. CDR3 residues: CSVEPARDTQYF. The CDR3 DNA reads as TGCAGCGTAGAGCCAGCGCGAGATACGCAGTATTTT.

The V gene is TRBV27, the J gene TRBJ2-3; D unclear. Germline V gene lookup returns CDR1 MNHEY and CDR2 SMNVEV (reference sequence). Trimming pared 6 bases from V and 0 bases from J, leaving 13 bases between. CDR3 length equals 15 residues. The CDR3 reads CASSPTSWSTDTQYF. CDR3 DNA sequence: TGTGCCAGCAGCCCCACGAGCTGGAGCACAGATACGCAGTATTTT.

The V call is TRBV5-4, the J call TRBJ2-3; 13 nucleotides agree with TRBD2. This CDR3 has 14 residues. Germline V gene data show CDR1 as SGHNT and CDR2 as YYREEE (reference sequence). Germline trimming cut 5 bases from V and 6 bases from J; bases unmatched to any gene: 3. In nucleotides, the CDR3 is TGTGCCAGCAGGTGGGGACTAGCGGGGGATACGCAGTATTTT. Residues: CASRWGLAGDTQYF.

The rearrangement uses TRBV2 and TRBJ1-1; TRBD1 might be the D (6 bases). The V end lost 4 bases, the J end lost 6 bases, and 15 bases lay between the germline ends. CDR1 is SNHLY and CDR2 is FYNNEI in the germline V gene. This CDR3 spans 14 amino acids. CDR3 nucleotides: TGTGCCAGCAGTGCCCGGACAGTCGACCCTGAAGCTTTCTTT. Translated: CASSARTVDPEAFF.

This clone was seen a handful of times. V is TRBV5-6 and J is TRBJ2-5, with TRBD1 identical over 9 bases. Germline trimming cut 4 bases from V and 6 bases from J; bases unmatched to any gene: 13. CDR1 and CDR2 (germline): SGHDT, YYEEEE. The CDR3 has 16 amino acids. The CDR3 region is CASSRLQGAVIKTQYF. Here the CDR3 DNA reads TGTGCCAGCAGCCGGCTACAGGGGGCAGTCATAAAGACCCAGTACTTC.

The chain is built from TRBV5-1 and TRBJ2-1, with 7 bases fitting TRBD1. J gave up 6 bases and V 5 bases, and 5 bases lay outside the gene matches. The CDR3 consists of 13 residues. The V gene's germline CDR1 is SGHRS and CDR2 YFSETQ. In nucleotides, the CDR3 is TGCGCCAGCAGGGACCGGGACAGCAATGAGCAGTTCTTC. It is translated as CASRDRDSNEQFF.

The chain combines TRBV5-4 with TRBJ2-3; D is perhaps TRBD1 (6 bases). Per germline, CDR1 SGHNT and CDR2 YYREEE (reference sequence). V lost 0 bases and J 0 bases, leaving 8 bases between the germline ends. The CDR3 length is 15 residues. CDR3 amino acids: CASSLGQASTDTQYF. The CDR3 coding sequence is TGTGCCAGCAGCTTGGGACAGGCTAGCACAGATACGCAGTATTTT.

V gene TRBV5-6 combines with J gene TRBJ2-7; D may be TRBD2 (5 bases). Trimming removed 4 bases from V and 0 bases from J, with 11 bases in between. This CDR3 spans 14 amino acids. Per the germline V gene, CDR1 is SGHDT and CDR2 is YYEEEE. This CDR3 is CASSDGLSSYEQYF. The CDR3 DNA sequence: TGTGCCAGCAGCGACGGACTCAGCTCCTACGAGCAGTACTTC.

The V call is TRBV4-1, the J call TRBJ1-4, with D unclear. Germline V gene lookup returns CDR1 MGHRA and CDR2 YSYEKL. The CDR3 spans 15 residues. V lost 1 base and J lost 8, with 14 bases in between. Written as DNA, the CDR3 is TGCGCCAGCAGCCAAGGAGAAAAGACTTGGGAAAAACTGTTTTTT. This sequence encodes CASSQGEKTWEKLFF.

The V call is TRBV5-1, the J call TRBJ2-5, with D unresolved. The CDR3 covers 13 residues. Germline V lookup: CDR1 SGHRS, CDR2 YFSETQ. V was shortened by 0 bases and J by 2 bases, with 5 bases between the two germline ends. The CDR3 DNA sequence: TGCGCCAGCAGCTTGGGAGTTCAAGAGACCCAGTACTTC. The encoded protein is CASSLGVQETQYF.

The chain carries TRBV18 and TRBJ2-7, with 14 bases fitting TRBD2. CDR1 and CDR2 (germline): KGHSH, LQKENI. The CDR3 extends over 14 amino acids. V was pared by 3 bases and J by 6 bases, with 1 base of the junction left unmatched. The CDR3 here is CASSPGLAGVEQYF. CDR3 in DNA: TGTGCCAGCTCACCGGGACTAGCGGGAGTCGAGCAGTACTTC.

The chain employs TRBV2 and TRBJ2-3, with 11 bases lining up with TRBD2. Germline CDR1 and CDR2: SNHLY and FYNNEI. V was clipped by 6 bases and J by 4 bases; unmatched bases: 6. CDR3 length: 15 residues. The CDR3 loop is CASRVTSGGADTQYF. The CDR3 DNA follows: TGTGCCAGCAGAGTTACTAGCGGGGGAGCAGATACGCAGTATTTT.

The chain recombines TRBV2 with TRBJ2-7, with 16 bases identical to TRBD2. J gave up 0 bases and V 6 bases, and 5 bases lay outside the gene matches. Germline V CDR1 and CDR2: SNHLY, FYNNEI. This CDR3 region has 17 residues. The CDR3 region has the DNA TGTGCCAGCAGAACGGGACTAGCGGGAGGGTCCTCCTACGAGCAGTACTTC. Translating it yields CASRTGLAGGSSYEQYF.

This chain joins TRBV9 and TRBJ1-5; 8 bases fit TRBD1. Germline CDR1 and CDR2: SGDLS and YYNGEE. Trimming cost V 3 bases and J 5 bases; bases outside gene matches: 7. The length of the CDR3 is 15 residues. The CDR3 DNA sequence: TGTGCCAGCAGCGACGGGACAGGCCGGGATCAGCCCCAGCATTTT. Protein: CASSDGTGRDQPQHF.

The rearrangement links TRBV5-1 to TRBJ2-7; 9 bases line up with TRBD1. Germline CDR1 SGHRS, CDR2 YFSETQ. The CDR3 contains 14 residues. V trimming: 1 base; J trimming: 3 bases; junction bases outside the gene matches: 2. The CDR3 region is CASSLTTGGYEQYF. As DNA, the CDR3 is TGCGCCAGCAGCTTGACGACAGGGGGCTACGAGCAGTACTTC.

This clone was recorded only once. The chain recombines TRBV28 with TRBJ1-2, with TRBD1 matching over 7 bases. From germline, CDR1 is MDHEN and CDR2 SYDVKM. The CDR3 is 13 residues long. The V and J ends lost 7 bases and 5 bases, in that order; junction bases with no gene match: 7. This CDR3 reads CASTQQGRYGYTF. The CDR3 DNA reads as TGTGCCAGCACCCAACAGGGGAGGTATGGCTACACCTTC.

A remark on this clone: One end of the junction fails to match germline, which may point to a read error. This chain links TRBV5-1 with TRBJ2-6, with TRBD1 as a possible D gene (6 bases). Looked up from germline, CDR1 is SGHRS and CDR2 is YFSETQ. The CDR3 is 17 residues long. The CDR3 DNA is TGCGCCAGCGGCTTGGTGGCAGGGGCCTCTGGGGCCAACGTCCTGACTTTC. Its translation is CASGLVAGASGANVLTF. The entire variable domain, with the rest obtained from reference TRBV5-1 and TRBJ2-6, is as follows: KAGVTQTPRYLIKTRGQQVTLSCSPISGHRSVSWYQQTPGQGLQFLFEYFSETQRNKGNFPGRFSGRQFSNSRSEMNVSTLELGDSALYLCASGLVAGASGANVLTFGAGSRLTVL.

This clone was seen a single time. The rearrangement uses TRBV25-1 and TRBJ1-1; a possible D gene is TRBD1 (5 bases). The CDR3 length is 13 residues. CDR1 is MGHDK, CDR2 SYGVNS, per germline. V was shortened by 4 bases and J by 5 bases, with 11 bases between the two germline ends. The chain's CDR3 is CASSAGVRTEAFF. Written as DNA, the CDR3 is TGTGCCAGCAGTGCGGGGGTCCGAACTGAAGCTTTCTTT.

V usage is TRBV5-8 and J usage is TRBJ2-5; 9 nucleotides match TRBD1. Germline loops: CDR1 SGHTS, CDR2 YDEGEE. The CDR3 covers 16 residues. V lost 3 bases to trimming and J lost 5 bases; unmatched junction nucleotides: 11. DNA for the CDR3: TGTGCCAGCAGCTCGGGACAGGGCGTCTTGTGGGAGACCCAGTACTTC. Encoded protein: CASSSGQGVLWETQYF. Supplemented by reference TRBV5-8 and TRBJ2-5, the full variable domain reads EAGVTQSPTHLIKTRGQQATLRCSPISGHTSVYWYQQALGLGLQFLLWYDEGEERNRGNFPPRFSGRQFPNYSSELNVNALELEDSALYLCASSSGQGVLWETQYFGPGTRLLVL.

The chain recombines TRBV6-5 with TRBJ2-3, with a tentative D call TRBD2 (5 bases). The CDR3 is 15 amino acids. In germline, CDR1 is MNHEY, CDR2 SVGAGI. V lost 0 bases and J 5 bases, leaving 12 bases between the germline ends. The CDR3 DNA reads TGTGCCAGCAGTTACTCTATTACGGGGATAGATACGCAGTATTTT. Its protein product is CASSYSITGIDTQYF.

V usage is TRBV7-3 and J usage is TRBJ2-1; 7 bases fit TRBD2. There are 16 residues in the CDR3. The junction had 10 bases not matched to a gene; V was cut back by 3 bases and J by 5 bases. The germline gives CDR1 SGHTA, CDR2 FQGTGA. This CDR3 reads CASSFSGGGTHNEQFF. DNA of the CDR3: TGTGCCAGCAGCTTCTCGGGAGGCGGGACCCACAATGAGCAGTTCTTC.